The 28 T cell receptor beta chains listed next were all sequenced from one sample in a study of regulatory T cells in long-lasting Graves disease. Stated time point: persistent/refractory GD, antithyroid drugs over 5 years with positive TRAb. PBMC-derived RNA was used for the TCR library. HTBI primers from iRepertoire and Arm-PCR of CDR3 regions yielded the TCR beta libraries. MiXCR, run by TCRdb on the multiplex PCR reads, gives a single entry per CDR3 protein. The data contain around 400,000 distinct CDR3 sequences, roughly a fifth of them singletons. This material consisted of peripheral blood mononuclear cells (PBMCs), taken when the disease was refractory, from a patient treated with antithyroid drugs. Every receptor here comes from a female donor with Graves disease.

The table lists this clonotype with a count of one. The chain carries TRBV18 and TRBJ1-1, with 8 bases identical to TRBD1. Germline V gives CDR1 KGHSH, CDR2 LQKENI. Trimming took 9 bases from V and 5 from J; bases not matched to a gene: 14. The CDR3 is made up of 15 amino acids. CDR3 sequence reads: CASILKGQGGTEAFF. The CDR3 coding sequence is TGTGCCAGTATATTGAAAGGACAGGGAGGTACTGAAGCTTTCTTT.

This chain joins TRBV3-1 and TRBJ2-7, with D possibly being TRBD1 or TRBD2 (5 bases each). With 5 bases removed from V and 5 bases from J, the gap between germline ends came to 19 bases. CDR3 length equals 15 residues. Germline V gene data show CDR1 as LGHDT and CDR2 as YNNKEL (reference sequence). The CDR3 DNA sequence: TGTGCCAGCAGCGACAAATGGGATATGGGGGACGAGCAGTACTTC. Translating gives CASSDKWDMGDEQYF.

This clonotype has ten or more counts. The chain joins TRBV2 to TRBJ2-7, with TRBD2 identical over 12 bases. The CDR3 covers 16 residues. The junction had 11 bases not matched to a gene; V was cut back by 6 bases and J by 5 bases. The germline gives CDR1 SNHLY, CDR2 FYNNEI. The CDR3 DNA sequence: TGTGCCAGCAGGGGGAGACTAGCGGGAGATCCCAACGAGCAGTACTTC. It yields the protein CASRGRLAGDPNEQYF.

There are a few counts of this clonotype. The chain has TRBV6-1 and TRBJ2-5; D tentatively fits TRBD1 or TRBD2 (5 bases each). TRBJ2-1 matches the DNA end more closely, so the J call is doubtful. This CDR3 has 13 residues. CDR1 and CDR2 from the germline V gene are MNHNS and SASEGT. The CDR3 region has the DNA TGTGCCAGCAGTGGAGAGGGGTGGAATGAGCAGTTCTTC. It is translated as CASSGEGWNEQFF.

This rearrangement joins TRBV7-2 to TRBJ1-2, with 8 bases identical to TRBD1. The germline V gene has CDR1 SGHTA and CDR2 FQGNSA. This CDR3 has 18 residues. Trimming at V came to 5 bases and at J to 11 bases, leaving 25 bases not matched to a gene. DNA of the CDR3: TGTGCCAGCAGCGCCTGGGACAGGAGGAACCCACAGTCGTTAAGATACACCTTC. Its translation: CASSAWDRRNPQSLRYTF.

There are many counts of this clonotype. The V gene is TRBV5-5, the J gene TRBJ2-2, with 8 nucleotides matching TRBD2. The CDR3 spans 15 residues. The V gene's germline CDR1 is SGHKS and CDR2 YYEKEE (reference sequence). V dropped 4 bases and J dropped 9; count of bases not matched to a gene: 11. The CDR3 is CASSHPAGGVRELFF. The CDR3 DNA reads TGTGCCAGCAGCCACCCCGCGGGAGGTGTCCGGGAGCTGTTTTTT.

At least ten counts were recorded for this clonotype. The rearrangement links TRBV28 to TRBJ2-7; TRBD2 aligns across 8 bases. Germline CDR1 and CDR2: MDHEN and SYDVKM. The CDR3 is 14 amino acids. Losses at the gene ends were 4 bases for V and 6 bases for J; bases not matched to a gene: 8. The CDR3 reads CASSSGSSGIEQYF. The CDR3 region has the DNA TGTGCCAGCAGTTCTGGAAGTAGCGGGATCGAGCAGTACTTC.

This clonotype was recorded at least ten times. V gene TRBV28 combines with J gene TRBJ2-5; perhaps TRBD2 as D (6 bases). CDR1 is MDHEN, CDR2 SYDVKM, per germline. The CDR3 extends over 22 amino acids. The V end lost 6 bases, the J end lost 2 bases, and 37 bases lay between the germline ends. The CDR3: CASRGPGRDRLGPRPQQETQYF. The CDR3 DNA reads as TGTGCCAGCAGGGGACCGGGTCGAGACCGACTAGGCCCGAGACCACAACAAGAGACCCAGTACTTC.

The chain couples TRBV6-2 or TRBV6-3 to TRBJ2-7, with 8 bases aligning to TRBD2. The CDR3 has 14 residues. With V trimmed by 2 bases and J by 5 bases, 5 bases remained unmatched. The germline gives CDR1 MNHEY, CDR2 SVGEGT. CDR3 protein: CASSYGLASDEQYF. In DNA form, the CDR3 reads TGTGCCAGCAGTTACGGACTAGCTTCCGACGAGCAGTACTTC.

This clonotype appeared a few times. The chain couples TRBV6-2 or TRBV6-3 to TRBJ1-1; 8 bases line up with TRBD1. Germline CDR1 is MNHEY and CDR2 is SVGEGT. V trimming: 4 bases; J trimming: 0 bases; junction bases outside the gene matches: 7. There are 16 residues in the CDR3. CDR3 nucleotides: TGTGCCAGCAGTTTATCTCGGACAGGGATGAACACTGAAGCTTTCTTT. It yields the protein CASSLSRTGMNTEAFF.

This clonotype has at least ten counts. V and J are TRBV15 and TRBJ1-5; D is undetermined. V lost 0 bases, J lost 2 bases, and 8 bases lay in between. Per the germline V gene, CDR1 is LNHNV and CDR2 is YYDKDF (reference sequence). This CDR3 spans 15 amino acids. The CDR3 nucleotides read TGTGCCACCAGCAGAGATGGTGTTGGCAATCAGCCCCAGCATTTT. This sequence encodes CATSRDGVGNQPQHF.

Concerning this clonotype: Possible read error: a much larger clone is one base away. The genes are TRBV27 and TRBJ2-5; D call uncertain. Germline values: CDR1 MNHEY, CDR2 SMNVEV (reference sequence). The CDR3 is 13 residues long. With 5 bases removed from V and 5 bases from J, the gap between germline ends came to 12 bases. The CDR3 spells CASSNTRLETQYF. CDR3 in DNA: TGTGCCAGCAGTAATACAAGGCTCGAGACCCAGTACTTC.

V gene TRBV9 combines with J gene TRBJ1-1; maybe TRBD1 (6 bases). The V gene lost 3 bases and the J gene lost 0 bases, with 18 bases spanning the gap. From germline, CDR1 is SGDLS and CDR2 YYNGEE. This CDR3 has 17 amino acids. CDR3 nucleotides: TGTGCCAGCAGCGAGGGAGGGGGTGATAGAATGAACACTGAAGCTTTCTTT. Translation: CASSEGGGDRMNTEAFF.

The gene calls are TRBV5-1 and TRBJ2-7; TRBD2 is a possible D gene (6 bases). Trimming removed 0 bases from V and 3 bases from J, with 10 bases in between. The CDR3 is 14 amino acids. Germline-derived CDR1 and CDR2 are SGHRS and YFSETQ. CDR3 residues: CASSLVPGDYEQYF. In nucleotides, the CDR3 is TGCGCCAGCAGCTTGGTCCCGGGGGACTACGAGCAGTACTTC. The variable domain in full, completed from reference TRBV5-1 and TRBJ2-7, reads KAGVTQTPRYLIKTRGQQVTLSCSPISGHRSVSWYQQTPGQGLQFLFEYFSETQRNKGNFPGRFSGRQFSNSRSEMNVSTLELGDSALYLCASSLVPGDYEQYFGPGTRLTVT.

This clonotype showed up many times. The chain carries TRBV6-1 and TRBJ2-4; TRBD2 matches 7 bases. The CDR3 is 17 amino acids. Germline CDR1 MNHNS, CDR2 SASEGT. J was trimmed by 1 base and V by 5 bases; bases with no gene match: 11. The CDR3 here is CASSRPGRELAKNIQYF. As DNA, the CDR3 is TGTGCCAGCAGTCGACCTGGGCGGGAGCTCGCCAAAAACATTCAGTACTTC.

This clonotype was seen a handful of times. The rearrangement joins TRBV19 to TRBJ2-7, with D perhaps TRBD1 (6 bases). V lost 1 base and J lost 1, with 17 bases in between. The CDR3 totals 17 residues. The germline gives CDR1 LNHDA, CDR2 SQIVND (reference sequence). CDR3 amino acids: CASSIAVGQGRSYEQYF. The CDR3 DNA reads TGTGCCAGTAGTATAGCTGTTGGGCAGGGGCGATCCTACGAGCAGTACTTC.

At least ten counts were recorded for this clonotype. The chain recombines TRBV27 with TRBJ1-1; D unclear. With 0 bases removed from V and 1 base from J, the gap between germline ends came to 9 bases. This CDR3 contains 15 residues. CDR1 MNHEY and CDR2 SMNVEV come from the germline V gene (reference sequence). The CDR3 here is CASSLSRSGNTEAFF. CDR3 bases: TGTGCCAGCAGTTTATCACGATCGGGGAACACTGAAGCTTTCTTT.

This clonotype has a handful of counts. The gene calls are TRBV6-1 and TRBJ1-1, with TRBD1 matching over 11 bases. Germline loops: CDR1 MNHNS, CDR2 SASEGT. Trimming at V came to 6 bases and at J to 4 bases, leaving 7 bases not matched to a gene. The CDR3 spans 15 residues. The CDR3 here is CASRWTGGAPTEAFF. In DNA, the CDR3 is TGTGCCAGCAGGTGGACAGGGGGCGCGCCCACTGAAGCTTTCTTT.

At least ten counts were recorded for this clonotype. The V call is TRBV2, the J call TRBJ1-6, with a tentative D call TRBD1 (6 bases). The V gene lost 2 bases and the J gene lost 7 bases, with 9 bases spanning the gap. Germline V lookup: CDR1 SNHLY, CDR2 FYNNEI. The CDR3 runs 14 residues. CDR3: CASSERGANSPLHF. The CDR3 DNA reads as TGTGCCAGCAGTGAAAGGGGGGCCAATTCACCCCTCCACTTT.

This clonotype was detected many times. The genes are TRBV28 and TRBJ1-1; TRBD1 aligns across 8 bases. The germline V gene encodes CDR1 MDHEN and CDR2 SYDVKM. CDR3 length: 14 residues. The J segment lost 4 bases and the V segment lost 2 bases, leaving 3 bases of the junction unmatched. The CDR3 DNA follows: TGTGCCAGCAGTTTAGGGACAGGTATCACTGAAGCTTTCTTT. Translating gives CASSLGTGITEAFF. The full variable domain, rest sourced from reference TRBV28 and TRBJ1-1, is DVKVTQSSRYLVKRTGEKVFLECVQDMDHENMFWYRQDPGLGLRLIYFSYDVKMKEKGDIPEGYSVSREKKERFSLILESASTNQTSMYLCASSLGTGITEAFFGQGTRLTVV.

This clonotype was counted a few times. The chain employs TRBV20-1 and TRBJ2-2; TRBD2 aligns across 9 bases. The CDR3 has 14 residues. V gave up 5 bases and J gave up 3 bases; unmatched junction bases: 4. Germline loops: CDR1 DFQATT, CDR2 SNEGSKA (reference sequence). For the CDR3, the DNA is TGCAGTGCTGGGCGGGAGGGAGACACCGGGGAGCTGTTTTTT. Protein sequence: CSAGREGDTGELFF.

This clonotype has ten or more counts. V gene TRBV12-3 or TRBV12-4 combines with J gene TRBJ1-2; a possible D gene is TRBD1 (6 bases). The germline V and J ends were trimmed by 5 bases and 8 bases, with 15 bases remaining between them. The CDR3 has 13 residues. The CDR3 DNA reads TGTGCCAGCAGTCCGATACAGGGAGGCGGCTACACCTTC. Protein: CASSPIQGGGYTF.

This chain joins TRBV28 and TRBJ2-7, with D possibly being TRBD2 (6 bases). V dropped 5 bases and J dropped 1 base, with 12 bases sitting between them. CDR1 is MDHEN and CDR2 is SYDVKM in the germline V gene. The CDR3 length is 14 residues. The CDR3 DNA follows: TGTGCCAGCAGTACAAGACGGGAGTCCTACGAGCAGTACTTC. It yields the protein CASSTRRESYEQYF.

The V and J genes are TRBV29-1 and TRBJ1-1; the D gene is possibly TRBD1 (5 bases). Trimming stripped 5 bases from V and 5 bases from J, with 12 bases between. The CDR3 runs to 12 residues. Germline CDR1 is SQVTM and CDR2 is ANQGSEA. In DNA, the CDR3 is TGCAGCGTTCGTGGAGGGGAGACTGAAGCTTTCTTT. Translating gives CSVRGGETEAFF. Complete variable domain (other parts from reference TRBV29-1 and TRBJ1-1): SAVISQKPSRDICQRGTSLTIQCQVDSQVTMMFWYRQQPGQSLTLIATANQGSEATYESGFVIDKFPISRPNLTFSTLTVSNMSPEDSSIYLCSVRGGETEAFFGQGTRLTVV.

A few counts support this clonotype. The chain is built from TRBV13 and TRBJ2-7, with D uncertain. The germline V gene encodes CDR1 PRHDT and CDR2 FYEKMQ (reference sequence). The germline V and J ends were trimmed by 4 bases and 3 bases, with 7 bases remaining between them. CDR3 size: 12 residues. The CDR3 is CASSSQDYEQYF. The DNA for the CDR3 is TGTGCCAGCAGCTCCCAGGACTACGAGCAGTACTTC.

The CDR3 sequence is CSGFDSGANVLTF. Written as DNA, the CDR3 is TGCAGTGGGTTCGACTCTGGGGCCAACGTCCTGACTTTC. The chain employs TRBV20-1 and TRBJ2-6; D is unclear. The CDR3 spans 13 residues. The ends were cut back, 7 bases at V and 0 bases at J, with 7 bases in the middle. The V gene's germline CDR1 is DFQATT and CDR2 SNEGSKA (reference sequence).

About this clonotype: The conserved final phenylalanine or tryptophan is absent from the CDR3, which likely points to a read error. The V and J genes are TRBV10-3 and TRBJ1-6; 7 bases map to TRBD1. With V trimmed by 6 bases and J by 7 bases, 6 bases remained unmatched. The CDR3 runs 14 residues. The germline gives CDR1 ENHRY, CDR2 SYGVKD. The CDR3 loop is CAISQQGGNSPLHL. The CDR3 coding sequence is TGTGCCATCAGCCAGCAGGGGGGAAATTCACCCCTCCACCTT.

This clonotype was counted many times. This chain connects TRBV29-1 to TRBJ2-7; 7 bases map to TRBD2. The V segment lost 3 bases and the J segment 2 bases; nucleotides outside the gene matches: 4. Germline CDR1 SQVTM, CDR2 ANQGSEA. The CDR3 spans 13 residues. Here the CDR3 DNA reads TGCAGCGTTGAGGGGGAGGGCCCCTACGAGCAGTACTTC. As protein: CSVEGEGPYEQYF.